These T cell receptor beta chains were read from a single sample in a study of radiotherapy plus CTLA-4 blockade in lung cancer. The repertoire was sequenced with immunoSEQ multiplex PCR; TCRdb's copy has only in-frame clones and lacks some. The sample has about 93,000 clones, around nine tenths seen once. Here the sequenced sample was peripheral blood, taken from a patient treated with radiotherapy plus ipilimumab. The receptors were sampled from a human donor with non-small cell lung cancer that progressed on radiotherapy plus ipilimumab. CDR3s include the opening cysteine and the closing phenylalanine or tryptophan. A D gene is named only where the DNA matches it firmly. Expanded clones are given a class, and other clones once, few, many or no size at all.

j_call,d_call,clone_size,v_call,cdr3_aa,cdr3_nt
TRBJ2-3,TRBD2,NA,TRBV27,CASSLYSGLVVNF,TGTGCCAGCAGTTTATACTCTGGACTAGTGGTGAATTTT
TRBJ2-1,NA,NA,TRBV10-3,CAISEGIREEFF,TGTGCCATCAGTGAGGGGATTAGGGAGGAGTTCTTC
TRBJ2-7,NA,NA,TRBV29-1,CSVEDETGPYEQYF,TGCAGCGTTGAAGACGAGACGGGGCCCTACGAGCAGTACTTC
TRBJ2-5,TRBD2,NA,TRBV29-1,CSVGGTSGARDGQYF,TGCAGCGTTGGAGGGACTAGCGGGGCCCGTGATGGCCAGTACTTC
TRBJ1-1,TRBD1,NA,TRBV5-3,CARSEPGTGNTEAFF,TGTGCCAGAAGCGAGCCCGGGACAGGGAACACTGAAGCTTTCTTT
TRBJ2-7,TRBD1,NA,TRBV12-5,CASGSKTIRDRAYEQYF,TGTGCTAGTGGCTCAAAAACTATCCGGGACAGGGCCTACGAGCAGTACTTC
TRBJ2-1,TRBD2,NA,TRBV27,CASSRLAKGANEQFF,TGTGCCAGCAGCCGACTAGCGAAAGGGGCCAATGAGCAGTTCTTC
TRBJ2-1,TRBD2,NA,TRBV12-5,CASSLGGSWYEQFF,TGTGCTAGCTCCCTGGGAGGGTCGTGGTATGAGCAGTTCTTC
TRBJ2-4,TRBD1,NA,TRBV7-6,CASSLETGQAKLAKNIQYF,TGTGCCAGCAGCTTAGAGACGGGACAGGCGAAACTAGCCAAAAACATTCAGTACTTC
TRBJ1-2,TRBD1,NA,TRBV6-5,CASSAGQGAGGYTF,TGTGCCAGCAGTGCGGGACAGGGGGCAGGTGGCTACACCTTC
TRBJ2-2,TRBD1,NA,TRBV4-1,CASSQGDSDTGELFF,TGCGCCAGCAGCCAAGGGGACAGTGATACCGGGGAGCTGTTTTTT
TRBJ2-7,NA,NA,TRBV5-6,CASAMRRSIHYEQYF,TGTGCCAGCGCTATGAGGCGGTCTATTCACTACGAGCAGTACTTC
TRBJ2-3,NA,NA,TRBV18,CASSPIRGSSTDTQYF,TGTGCCAGCTCACCCATTAGGGGGTCTAGCACAGATACGCAGTATTTT
TRBJ2-1,NA,NA,TRBV4-2,CASSQERGGSGDNEQFF,TGTGCCAGCAGCCAGGAAAGAGGAGGGAGTGGGGACAATGAGCAGTTCTTC
TRBJ2-7,TRBD1,NA,TRBV14,CASSRPGQGSYEQYF,TGTGCCAGCAGCCGACCGGGACAGGGGTCCTACGAGCAGTACTTC
TRBJ2-1,TRBD2,NA,TRBV11-2,CASSLGAGGPTYNEQFF,TGTGCCAGCAGCTTAGGGGCGGGAGGCCCTACCTACAATGAGCAGTTCTTC
TRBJ1-2,NA,NA,TRBV6-6,CASREFRDGAVSTF,TGTGCCAGCAGAGAGTTCCGGGACGGCGCAGTGTCTACCTTC
TRBJ2-1,TRBD2,NA,TRBV2,CASSDLTSGLYNEQFF,TGTGCCAGCAGTGACCTGACTAGCGGTCTCTACAATGAGCAGTTCTTC
TRBJ2-1,TRBD2,NA,TRBV7-3,CASSSRSGTSSYNEQFF,TGTGCCAGCAGCTCCCGCTCCGGGACTAGCAGCTACAATGAGCAGTTCTTC
TRBJ2-3,NA,NA,TRBV9,CASSVEGRGGDTQYF,TGTGCCAGCAGCGTAGAGGGGAGAGGGGGGGATACGCAGTATTTT
TRBJ2-2,NA,NA,TRBV5-1,CASSSRVRVDTGELFF,TGCGCCAGCAGCTCGCGCGTCAGGGTGGACACCGGGGAGCTGTTTTTT
TRBJ1-1,NA,NA,TRBV19,CASSIQGPNTEAFF,TGTGCCAGTAGTATTCAGGGCCCGAACACTGAAGCTTTCTTT
TRBJ2-1,TRBD1,NA,TRBV5-1,CASSLGPGTGLNEQFF,TGCGCCAGCAGCTTGGGCCCCGGGACAGGGCTCAATGAGCAGTTCTTC
TRBJ1-2,NA,NA,TRBV21-1,CASSTLQGANGYTF,TGTGCCAGCAGCACCCTACAGGGGGCGAATGGCTACACCTTC
TRBJ1-2,TRBD1,few,TRBV9,CASGRTGGNYGYTF,TGTGCCAGCGGTCGGACAGGGGGAAACTATGGCTACACCTTC
TRBJ1-2,NA,once,TRBV30,CAWSSRDGYTF,TGTGCCTGGAGTAGCAGGGATGGCTACACCTTC
TRBJ2-5,TRBD2,few,TRBV19,CASVSGREGPRETQYF,TGTGCCTCAGTATCAGGGCGGGAGGGCCCCCGGGAGACCCAGTACTTC
TRBJ2-3,NA,NA,TRBV30,CACKLAGGTDTQYF,TGTGCCTGCAAACTAGCTGGTGGCACAGATACGCAGTATTTT
TRBJ1-2,TRBD1,NA,TRBV19,CASSPGQGRNGYTF,TGTGCCAGTAGTCCCGGACAGGGGCGGAATGGCTACACCTTC
TRBJ2-2,NA,NA,TRBV5-1,CASSSSGTSNTGELFF,TGCGCCAGCAGTTCCTCCGGGACTTCGAACACCGGGGAGCTGTTTTTT
TRBJ2-3,NA,once,TRBV11-1,CASSQQGSPDTQYF,TGTGCCAGCAGCCAGCAGGGATCACCAGATACGCAGTATTTT
TRBJ1-5,TRBD1,NA,TRBV2,CASSGTGGNQPQHF,TGTGCCAGCAGTGGGACAGGGGGCAATCAGCCCCAGCATTTT
TRBJ1-4,TRBD1,NA,TRBV6-5,CASCPPGQGWKLFF,TGTGCCAGTTGTCCTCCGGGACAGGGTTGGAAACTGTTTTTT
TRBJ2-7,TRBD2,NA,TRBV15,CATSRSRNSGSFEQYF,TGTGCCACCAGCAGATCCCGGAATAGCGGGAGTTTCGAGCAGTACTTC
TRBJ2-1,NA,NA,TRBV7-9,CASSLPRYNEQFF,TGTGCCAGCAGCTTACCCCGCTACAATGAGCAGTTCTTC
TRBJ1-1,NA,NA,TRBV5-1,CASSLSGDTEAFF,TGCGCCAGCAGCTTGTCAGGAGACACTGAAGCTTTCTTT
TRBJ2-3,NA,few,TRBV5-4,CASSQRTAGQGDTQYF,TGTGCCAGCAGCCAGAGGACAGCGGGCCAAGGAGATACGCAGTATTTT
TRBJ2-7,TRBD2,NA,TRBV19,CASSPGGRAFGEQYF,TGTGCCAGTAGTCCGGGCGGGAGGGCCTTCGGCGAGCAGTACTTC
TRBJ2-3,NA,NA,TRBV21-1,CASSKGFPDGTSTDTQYF,TGTGCCAGCAGCAAAGGATTCCCGGATGGGACCAGCACAGATACGCAGTATTTT
TRBJ2-5,NA,once,TRBV18,CASSPRGGGGETQYF,TGTGCCAGCTCACCCCGAGGGGGTGGGGGAGAGACCCAGTACTTC
TRBJ2-6,TRBD2,once,TRBV4-2,CASSQVMAGGSSGANVLTF,TGTGCCAGCAGCCAAGTGATGGCGGGGGGAAGCTCTGGGGCCAACGTCCTGACTTTC
TRBJ1-4,NA,NA,TRBV6-1,CASSVKEGEKLFF,TGTGCCAGCAGTGTGAAGGAGGGGGAAAAACTGTTTTTT
TRBJ2-1,NA,NA,TRBV7-6,CASSSSGRSDPEQFF,TGTGCCAGCAGCTCTTCGGGGCGATCGGATCCTGAGCAGTTCTTC
TRBJ2-7,TRBD2,NA,TRBV28,CASSLPAGLAENYEQYF,TGTGCCAGCAGTTTACCCGCGGGACTAGCGGAGAACTACGAGCAGTACTTC
TRBJ1-1,NA,NA,TRBV9,CASSVGGAVTEAFF,TGTGCCAGCAGCGTAGGGGGGGCTGTCACTGAAGCTTTCTTT
TRBJ2-1,TRBD1,NA,TRBV2,CASRDRVSYNEQFF,TGTGCCAGCAGAGACAGGGTCTCCTACAATGAGCAGTTCTTC